The 32 T cell receptor beta chains below come from one sample, sequenced in a study of cytomegalovirus exposure and HLA in healthy donors. PCR primers comprised 60 Vbeta and 13 Jbeta primers. The assay was immunoSEQ multiplex PCR, and TCRdb's table has in-frame clones only and misses some. The sample yields 140,000 or so clones, around a tenth seen once. The sequenced sample was PBMCs. These receptors were taken from a male donor in good health and CMV-seronegative.

The chain links TRBV5-1 to TRBJ2-1, with 8 positions matching TRBD2. V was pared by 2 bases and J by 7 bases, with 8 bases of the junction left unmatched. The germline V gene has CDR1 SGHRS and CDR2 YFSETQ. This CDR3 contains 15 residues. CDR3 in DNA: TGCGCCAGCAGCTTCGGGACTAGGGAGACTAATGAGCAGTTCTTC. This codes for CASSFGTRETNEQFF.

This chain connects TRBV7-2 to TRBJ2-7; 7 nucleotides align to TRBD2. The CDR3 is 14 amino acids. J gave up 4 bases and V 2 bases, and 5 bases lay outside the gene matches. From germline, CDR1 is SGHTA and CDR2 FQGNSA. CDR3 sequence (DNA): TGTGCCAGCAGCTTATCTAGCGGACTTTACGAGCAGTACTTC. Its translation is CASSLSSGLYEQYF.

This clone has only a few counts. The chain has TRBV19 and TRBJ2-1; TRBD2 might be the D (6 bases). The CDR3 runs to 16 residues. Between the trimmed V and J ends, which lost 2 bases and 0 bases, there was a span of 11 bases. Germline CDR1 LNHDA, CDR2 SQIVND (reference sequence). CDR3 nucleotides: TGTGCCAGTAGTATAATCCGGGAGAGCTCCTACAATGAGCAGTTCTTC. Protein sequence: CASSIIRESSYNEQFF.

This clone appeared a few times. The chain carries TRBV5-1 and TRBJ2-5, with D possibly matching TRBD2 (6 bases). CDR1 and CDR2 from the germline V gene are SGHRS and YFSETQ. This CDR3 contains 14 residues. Trimming pared 5 bases from V and 1 base from J, leaving 12 bases between. The chain's CDR3 is CASSAGTFQETQYF. The CDR3 DNA sequence: TGCGCCAGCAGTGCCGGGACTTTCCAAGAGACCCAGTACTTC.

This clone has only a few counts. The CDR3 nucleotides are TGCGCCAGCAGCTTGTCAACGGTATCTACTGCAACTAATGAAAAACTGTTTTTT. The encoded protein is CASSLSTVSTATNEKLFF. V is TRBV5-1 and J is TRBJ1-4; D unclear. Germline V lookup: CDR1 SGHRS, CDR2 YFSETQ. The V and J ends lost 1 base and 0 bases respectively, with 16 bases between them. This CDR3 region has 18 residues.

This clone was seen more than once but under ten times. The chain couples TRBV7-6 to TRBJ2-1; 7 bases line up with TRBD2. CDR1 and CDR2 from the germline V gene are SGHVS and FNYEAQ. This CDR3 is 15 amino acids long. With 4 bases clipped from V and 5 bases from J, the junction kept 8 bases outside the gene matches. Written as DNA, the CDR3 is TGTGCCAGCAGCTCAGTACAGCGGGGACACAATGAGCAGTTCTTC. It codes for CASSSVQRGHNEQFF. Drawing the rest from reference TRBV7-6 and TRBJ2-1, the complete variable domain is GAGVSQSPRYKVTKRGQDVALRCDPISGHVSLYWYRQALGQGPEFLTYFNYEAQQDKSGLPNDRFSAERPEGSISTLTIQRTEQRDSAMYRCASSSVQRGHNEQFFGPGTRLTVL.

The sample holds a few counts of this clone. This chain links TRBV7-3 with TRBJ2-5; D gene unclear. The CDR3 extends over 13 amino acids. Trimming shortened V by 1 base and J by 3 bases, and 6 bases separated the two germline ends. The germline gives CDR1 SGHTA, CDR2 FQGTGA. CDR3 coding DNA: TGTGCCAGCAGCTTAATCCCAGAAGAGACCCAGTACTTC. Protein product: CASSLIPEETQYF.

The chain uses TRBV2 and TRBJ2-5, with a possible D match to TRBD1 (8 bases). V was pared by 4 bases and J by 4 bases, with 16 bases between. The germline CDR1 and CDR2 sequences are SNHLY and FYNNEI. The CDR3 contains 15 residues. CDR3 sequence reads: CASSVPTGGGETQYF. CDR3 DNA: TGTGCCAGCAGTGTTCCTACAGGGGGGGGAGAGACCCAGTACTTC.

This chain joins TRBV2 and TRBJ2-7, with 8 nucleotides matching TRBD1. Looked up from germline, CDR1 is SNHLY and CDR2 is FYNNEI. The CDR3 length is 15 residues. Trimming removed 6 bases from V and 4 bases from J; junction bases left unmatched: 11. In DNA, the CDR3 is TGTGCCAGCAGCCAGGACAGGGTGGGCCTTTACGAGCAGTACTTC. It is translated as CASSQDRVGLYEQYF.

This clone was seen a handful of times. The chain couples TRBV7-2 to TRBJ2-3; D is perhaps TRBD1 (6 bases). The V end was cut by 5 bases, the J end by 1 base, with 19 bases between. Germline V gene data show CDR1 as SGHTA and CDR2 as FQGNSA. The CDR3 is 17 amino acids. This CDR3 reads CASSPRLAGAGTDTQYF. The CDR3 DNA is TGTGCCAGCAGCCCGAGATTGGCAGGGGCCGGCACAGATACGCAGTATTTT.

There are a few counts of this clone. The chain employs TRBV19 and TRBJ1-2; D possibly corresponds to TRBD1 (6 bases). The CDR3 runs 15 residues. Trimming pared 4 bases from V and 8 bases from J, leaving 20 bases between. Germline lookup yields CDR1 LNHDA and CDR2 SQIVND (reference sequence). CDR3: CASSTRDNLGAGYTF. The CDR3 DNA reads as TGTGCCAGTAGTACTCGGGACAACCTCGGGGCGGGCTACACCTTC.

This clone was found a few times. The J gene is TRBJ1-3, the V gene TRBV5-1, with D perhaps matching TRBD1 (5 bases). Germline V CDR1 and CDR2: SGHRS, YFSETQ. The V gene lost 0 bases and the J gene lost 0 bases, with 13 bases spanning the gap. CDR3 size: 17 residues. In DNA form, the CDR3 reads TGCGCCAGCAGCTTGGAGGAGGGCAGGGCCTCTGGAAACACCATATATTTT. It yields the protein CASSLEEGRASGNTIYF.

In its sample, this clone was seen a few times. The chain carries TRBV5-1 and TRBJ1-1, with 9 bases identical to TRBD1. CDR3 length: 13 amino acids. V lost 4 bases to trimming and J lost 7 bases; unmatched junction nucleotides: 5. From germline, CDR1 is SGHRS and CDR2 YFSETQ. In DNA, the CDR3 is TGCGCCAGCAGCGCCGGACAGGGGAATGAAGCTTTCTTT. Translating it yields CASSAGQGNEAFF.

This clone was seen a few times. The rearrangement links TRBV29-1 to TRBJ2-2, with D perhaps matching TRBD2 (5 bases). V lost 6 bases, J lost 2 bases, and 16 bases lay in between. Germline V gene data show CDR1 as SQVTM and CDR2 as ANQGSEA. The length of the CDR3 is 15 residues. CDR3 DNA sequence: TGCAGCGTCGCATGGGGAGATCTTAACACCGGGGAGCTGTTTTTT. Amino acids: CSVAWGDLNTGELFF.

There are a few counts of this clone. This rearrangement joins TRBV6-1 to TRBJ2-7; D may be TRBD1 (6 bases). Germline V gives CDR1 MNHNS, CDR2 SASEGT. The CDR3 has 14 amino acids. The V end lost 3 bases, the J end lost 7 bases, and 16 bases lay between the germline ends. As DNA, the CDR3 is TGTGCCAGCAGTGACCCTAGAGGGGGAAGGGAGCAGTACTTC. Amino acids: CASSDPRGGREQYF.

This clone was detected a few times. The rearrangement joins TRBV29-1 to TRBJ2-7, with 9 bases matching TRBD1. There are 13 residues in the CDR3. After removal of 6 bases from V and 6 bases from J, the junction contained 9 bases not matched to a gene. Germline CDR1 reads SQVTM; CDR2 reads ANQGSEA. The CDR3 spells CSVRGGTGTEQYF. CDR3 sequence (DNA): TGCAGCGTACGTGGGGGGACAGGGACCGAGCAGTACTTC.

This rearrangement joins TRBV10-3 to TRBJ2-7, with 8 positions matching TRBD2. CDR1 and CDR2 (germline): ENHRY, SYGVKD. This CDR3 is built from 17 residues. V trimming: 0 bases; J trimming: 3 bases; junction bases outside the gene matches: 10. CDR3 amino acids: CAISESALAGGHYEQYF. Here the CDR3 DNA reads TGTGCCATCAGTGAGTCTGCCCTGGCGGGAGGACACTACGAGCAGTACTTC.

The sample holds a few counts of this clone. The V call is TRBV16, the J call TRBJ2-3; D is perhaps TRBD2 (6 bases). This CDR3 spans 15 amino acids. Trimming took 0 bases from V and 4 from J, leaving 11 bases between them. Germline lookup yields CDR1 KGHSY and CDR2 FQNENV. The CDR3 nucleotides are TGTGCCAGCAGCCAATCGTGGAGGGATGCAGATACGCAGTATTTT. Translating gives CASSQSWRDADTQYF.

This clone occurred a few times. The chain couples TRBV5-4 to TRBJ1-1; 7 bases align to TRBD1. Unmatched junction bases numbered 10, after V lost 0 bases and J lost 11 bases. CDR3 length: 14 amino acids. CDR1 SGHNT and CDR2 YYREEE come from the germline V gene (reference sequence). In DNA form, the CDR3 reads TGTGCCAGCAGCTTGGCCGGGGACAGCGGTAGGGCTTTCTTT. Translation: CASSLAGDSGRAFF.

This clone was observed a handful of times. V usage is TRBV6-5 and J usage is TRBJ2-1; 13 bases match TRBD2. Germline CDR1 and CDR2: MNHEY and SVGAGI. V shed 7 bases and J 7 bases; nucleotides not matched to a gene: 4. CDR3 length equals 14 residues. The CDR3 DNA reads TGTGCCAGCAATCGGGGACTAGCGGGAAATGAGCAGTTCTTC. Its translation: CASNRGLAGNEQFF.

The rearrangement joins TRBV4-1 to TRBJ2-7; TRBD1 matches at 7 bases. In germline, CDR1 is MGHRA, CDR2 YSYEKL. The V and J ends lost 4 bases and 4 bases, in that order; junction bases with no gene match: 7. This CDR3 has 14 residues. CDR3 nucleotides: TGCGCCAGCAGCCCTCTGACAGGGTCGTACGAGCAGTACTTC. It specifies CASSPLTGSYEQYF.

The rearrangement joins TRBV9 to TRBJ1-2; the D gene is possibly TRBD1 (5 bases). V dropped 4 bases and J dropped 1 base, with 11 bases sitting between them. Germline values: CDR1 SGDLS, CDR2 YYNGEE. The CDR3 has 14 residues. CDR3 nucleotide sequence: TGTGCCAGCAGCCGACTGACAGTTAACTATGGCTACACCTTC. Translation: CASSRLTVNYGYTF.

In its sample, this clone was seen a few times. The chain links TRBV6-1 to TRBJ1-2; D gene uncertain. The ends were cut back, 2 bases at V and 2 bases at J, with 12 bases in the middle. Germline loops: CDR1 MNHNS, CDR2 SASEGT. The CDR3 covers 15 residues. In DNA, the CDR3 is TGTGCCAGCAGTGAAACGCGACCGAGGAACTATGGCTACACCTTC. Encoded protein: CASSETRPRNYGYTF.

The CDR3 nucleotides read TGTGCCAGCAGCCCCTGGGCTAGCGGCACCGGGGAGCTGTTTTTT. Protein product: CASSPWASGTGELFF. This sequence joins TRBV9 and TRBJ2-2, with TRBD2 matching over 7 bases. This CDR3 has 15 amino acids. CDR1 is SGDLS, CDR2 YYNGEE, per germline. V was clipped by 4 bases and J by 4 bases; unmatched bases: 7.

This clone was observed a handful of times. The genes are TRBV4-3 and TRBJ1-5; a possible D gene is TRBD1 (6 bases). The length of the CDR3 is 15 residues. CDR1 LGHNA and CDR2 YSLEER come from the germline V gene. The germline V and J ends were trimmed by 2 bases and 7 bases, with 15 bases remaining between them. The chain's CDR3 is CASSQNYGGAQPQHF. Here the CDR3 DNA reads TGCGCCAGCAGCCAAAACTACGGGGGGGCCCAGCCCCAGCATTTT.

This clone occurred a few times. The J gene is TRBJ2-7, the V gene TRBV6-6, with 9 nucleotides matching TRBD1. The germline gives CDR1 MNHNY, CDR2 SVGAGI (reference sequence). After removal of 6 bases from V and 5 bases from J, the junction contained 8 bases not matched to a gene. This CDR3 comprises 14 residues. The CDR3 DNA follows: TGTGCCAGCAGCAACCGGGACAGGGCCCACGAGCAGTACTTC. It codes for CASSNRDRAHEQYF.

This chain connects TRBV10-3 to TRBJ2-1; 9 bases align to TRBD2. The CDR3 totals 18 residues. Germline V gene data show CDR1 as ENHRY and CDR2 as SYGVKD. The junction had 19 bases not matched to a gene; V was cut back by 6 bases and J by 7 bases. CDR3 coding DNA: TGTGCCATCAGGGGGGAAATGGGGCGGGAGGGCGGACGGAATGAGCAGTTCTTC. This codes for CAIRGEMGREGGRNEQFF.

This clone was detected only a few times. This chain links TRBV5-6 with TRBJ1-4; possible D gene TRBD1, 6 bases. The CDR3 covers 14 residues. The ends were cut back, 5 bases at V and 7 bases at J, with 15 bases in the middle. Germline CDR1 reads SGHDT; CDR2 reads YYEEEE. For the CDR3, the DNA is TGTGCCAGCAGTCAGGGGTTTGGTTTTGAAAAACTGTTTTTT. Residues: CASSQGFGFEKLFF.

Comment on this clone: A junction end diverges from the germline sequence, so it may reflect a read error. The chain employs TRBV4-1 and TRBJ2-3, with 9 nucleotides matching TRBD2. CDR1 and CDR2 (germline): MGHRA, YSYEKL. CDR3 length equals 17 residues. The CDR3 DNA is TGCGCCAGCAGCCAAGATGGCGGCGGGGGGGCCGTAGATGCGCAGTATTTT. It is translated as CASSQDGGGGAVDAQYF.

This rearrangement joins TRBV5-8 to TRBJ2-7, with D maybe TRBD1 (6 bases). The CDR3 is made up of 15 amino acids. Germline CDR1 SGHTS, CDR2 YDEGEE. The V end was cut by 5 bases, the J end by 3 bases, with 18 bases between. In DNA form, the CDR3 reads TGTGCCAGCAGTTTCGACATAGGACAGAGCTACGAGCAGTACTTC. Protein product: CASSFDIGQSYEQYF. The entire variable domain, with the rest obtained from reference TRBV5-8 and TRBJ2-7, is as follows: EAGVTQSPTHLIKTRGQQATLRCSPISGHTSVYWYQQALGLGLQFLLWYDEGEERNRGNFPPRFSGRQFPNYSSELNVNALELEDSALYLCASSFDIGQSYEQYFGPGTRLTVT.

The chain links TRBV5-1 to TRBJ1-6; 7 bases map to TRBD1. CDR3 length: 15 residues. After removal of 0 bases from V and 5 bases from J, the junction contained 2 bases not matched to a gene. Germline V CDR1 and CDR2: SGHRS, YFSETQ. CDR3 sequence: CASSLEGQNNSPLHF. In DNA, the CDR3 is TGCGCCAGCAGCTTGGAGGGACAGAATAATTCACCCCTCCACTTT.

The gene calls are TRBV4-2 and TRBJ1-2; perhaps TRBD1 as D (5 bases). The germline V gene encodes CDR1 LGHNA and CDR2 YNFKEQ. This CDR3 spans 16 amino acids. Trimming shortened V by 0 bases and J by 0 bases, and 11 bases separated the two germline ends. CDR3 sequence reads: CASSQDVGRANYGYTF. CDR3 DNA sequence: TGTGCCAGCAGCCAAGATGTTGGCAGGGCTAACTATGGCTACACCTTC.